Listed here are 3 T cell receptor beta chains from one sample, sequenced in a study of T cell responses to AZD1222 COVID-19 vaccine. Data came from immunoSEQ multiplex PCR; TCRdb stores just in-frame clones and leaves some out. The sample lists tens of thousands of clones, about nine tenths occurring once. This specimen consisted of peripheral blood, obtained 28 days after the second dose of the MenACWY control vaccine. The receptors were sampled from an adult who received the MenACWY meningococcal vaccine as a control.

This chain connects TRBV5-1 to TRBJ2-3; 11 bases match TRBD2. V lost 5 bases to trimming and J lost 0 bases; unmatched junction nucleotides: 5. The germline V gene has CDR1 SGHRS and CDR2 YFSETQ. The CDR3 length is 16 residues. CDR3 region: CASSSGLADSTDTQYF. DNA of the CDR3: TGCGCCAGCAGTTCGGGACTAGCGGATAGCACAGATACGCAGTATTTT.

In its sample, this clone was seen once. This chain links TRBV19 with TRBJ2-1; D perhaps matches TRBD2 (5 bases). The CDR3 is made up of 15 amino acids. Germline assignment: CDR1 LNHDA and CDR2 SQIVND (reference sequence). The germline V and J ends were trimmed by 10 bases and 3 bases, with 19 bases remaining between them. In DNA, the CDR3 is TGTGCCACAACAGCCACGGCGGGCCGCTACAATGAGCAGTTCTTC. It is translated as CATTATAGRYNEQFF.

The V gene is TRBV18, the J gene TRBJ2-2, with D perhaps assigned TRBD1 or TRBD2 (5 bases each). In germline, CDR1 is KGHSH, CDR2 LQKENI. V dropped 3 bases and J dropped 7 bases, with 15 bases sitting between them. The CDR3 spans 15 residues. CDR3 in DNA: TGTGCCAGCTCACCGGGGCTCGGGGCCATCGGGGAGCTGTTTTTT. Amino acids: CASSPGLGAIGELFF.